A single sample gave rise to the 20 T cell receptor beta chains below, sequenced in a study of liver allograft versus peripheral blood T cells. Study overall: Intrahepatic T cell receptor repertoires from transplanted livers were compared against repertoires in recipients' peripheral blood.

TCRdb itself ran the reads through MiXCR, one entry per CDR3 protein. The table records about 9,200 distinct CDR3 sequences, approximately 26% of them present only once. The source of these receptors is a human patient who had a liver transplant. Some T cells may be the graft donor's.

By share of the sample, this clonotype is medium-sized (0.01 to 0.1%). The chain couples TRBV6-6 to TRBJ2-1; 8 bases line up with TRBD1. CDR3 length equals 17 residues. Germline assignment: CDR1 MNHNY and CDR2 SVGAGI (reference sequence). J was trimmed by 4 bases and V by 0 bases; bases with no gene match: 8. For the CDR3, the DNA is TGTGCCAGCAGTTACTCGGGGACAGGCGGGGTATACAATGAGCAGTTCTTC. Its translation: CASSYSGTGGVYNEQFF.

This clonotype has just one count. The chain couples TRBV4-1 to TRBJ2-1, with TRBD1 as a possible D gene (6 bases). The V gene's germline CDR1 is MGHRA and CDR2 YSYEKL. This CDR3 has 16 residues. V was trimmed by 0 bases and J by 7 bases, leaving 16 bases between them. Here the CDR3 DNA reads TGCGCCAGCAGCCAAGAAGGCAGGGGCCGTGATAATGAGCAGTTCTTC. Protein sequence: CASSQEGRGRDNEQFF.

The sample holds many counts of this clonotype. The chain couples TRBV10-1 to TRBJ2-7; D is possibly TRBD2 (5 bases). The V gene's germline CDR1 is WNHNN and CDR2 SYGVQD (reference sequence). CDR3 length: 16 residues. Trimming took 7 bases from V and 0 from J, leaving 19 bases between them. The CDR3 loop is CASTKLAGGGSYEQYF. The CDR3 DNA follows: TGCGCCAGCACAAAACTCGCGGGCGGTGGCTCCTACGAGCAGTACTTC.

The V gene is TRBV19, the J gene TRBJ2-7; 7 bases align to TRBD1. CDR1 is LNHDA, CDR2 SQIVND, per germline (reference sequence). The J segment lost 8 bases and the V segment lost 5 bases, leaving 6 bases of the junction unmatched. The CDR3 is 12 residues long. The CDR3 coding sequence is TGTGCCAGTAGTGACAGGGTGTCGAAGCAGTACTTC. As protein: CASSDRVSKQYF.

This clonotype appeared a few times. The chain recombines TRBV20-1 with TRBJ2-3; tentative D call: TRBD2 (6 bases). Trimming left V 6 bases short and J 3 bases short, with 13 bases between. CDR1 DFQATT and CDR2 SNEGSKA come from the germline V gene (reference sequence). The CDR3 runs to 13 residues. CDR3 nucleotides: TGCAGTGCGCCGACTAGTTTAACAGATACGCAGTATTTT. Translating it yields CSAPTSLTDTQYF.

This clonotype is judged medium-sized (0.01 to 0.1%). The V gene is TRBV27, the J gene TRBJ2-2; D may be TRBD2 (6 bases). The CDR3 extends over 18 amino acids. Deletions cut 7 bases from V and 10 bases from J, with 31 bases between. Germline CDR1 MNHEY, CDR2 SMNVEV (reference sequence). CDR3 in DNA: TGTGCCAGCACTGAGCGGGCTGGTTTTTCGGGTCCCCGCGAGGAGCTGTTTTTT. It is translated as CASTERAGFSGPREELFF.

This chain uses TRBV7-9 with TRBJ2-7; D gene ambiguous. Trimming pared 3 bases from V and 6 bases from J, leaving 15 bases between. The CDR3 length is 14 residues. Per germline, CDR1 SEHNR and CDR2 FQNEAQ (reference sequence). CDR3 sequence (DNA): TGTGCCAGCAGCTTCTTAACCGGAGAAGTCGAGCAGTACTTC. It yields the protein CASSFLTGEVEQYF.

This chain links TRBV20-1 with TRBJ2-5; 12 nucleotides align to TRBD1. Germline CDR1 and CDR2: DFQATT and SNEGSKA (reference sequence). The CDR3 runs to 16 residues. V shed 7 bases, J shed 3 bases, and the junction held 12 bases outside the gene matches. The CDR3 coding sequence is TGCAGTGTAGGGACCGCCGGGACAGGGGGCGAAGAGACCCAGTACTTC. Its protein product is CSVGTAGTGGEETQYF.

This clonotype was seen a few times. CDR3 nucleotide sequence: TGTGCCAGCAGAGGCAGAGGGGAGGGGTACTTC. It codes for CASRGRGEGYF. The chain couples TRBV6-1 to TRBJ2-5, with TRBD2 identical over 7 bases. Germline V gene data show CDR1 as MNHNS and CDR2 as SASEGT. V shed 6 bases, J shed 13 bases, and the junction held 8 bases outside the gene matches. CDR3 length equals 11 residues.

The table lists this clonotype with a few counts. The chain is built from TRBV20-1 and TRBJ2-3, with TRBD2 matching 7 bases. Germline V gene data show CDR1 as DFQATT and CDR2 as SNEGSKA (reference sequence). This CDR3 is built from 17 residues. The J segment lost 4 bases and the V segment lost 4 bases, leaving 17 bases of the junction unmatched. In DNA, the CDR3 is TGCAGTGCTAAGACCCTGGTCAGCGGGATGGTGGCAGATACGCAGTATTTT. It is translated as CSAKTLVSGMVADTQYF.

The chain couples TRBV27 to TRBJ1-5; D not certain. Germline CDR1 MNHEY, CDR2 SMNVEV (reference sequence). V lost 6 bases to trimming and J lost 0 bases, with 12 bases between them. There are 15 residues in the CDR3. DNA for the CDR3: TGTGCCAGCAGGCGACACCTCGATAGCAATCAGCCCCAGCATTTT. As protein: CASRRHLDSNQPQHF.

The CDR3 region has the DNA TGCAGTGCTAGGAGCCTACGGAGACGGAACACTGAAGCTTTCTTT. It is translated as CSARSLRRRNTEAFF. V gene TRBV20-1 combines with J gene TRBJ1-1; no firm D call. Germline assignment: CDR1 DFQATT and CDR2 SNEGSKA (reference sequence). The CDR3 has 15 amino acids. The V gene lost 3 bases and the J gene lost 1 base, with 15 bases spanning the gap.

This clonotype appeared many times. The rearrangement uses TRBV20-1 and TRBJ1-4; the D gene is possibly TRBD1 (5 bases). The CDR3 contains 15 residues. The V end was cut by 6 bases, the J end by 4 bases, with 18 bases between. Germline CDR1 is DFQATT and CDR2 is SNEGSKA (reference sequence). The CDR3 nucleotides read TGCAGTGCCCAGGGCGGCAGGACCCTTAATGAAAAACTGTTTTTT. Encoded protein: CSAQGGRTLNEKLFF.

The chain uses TRBV12-3 or TRBV12-4 and TRBJ1-1; D is unresolved. Trimming took off 5 bases at V and 6 bases at J, with 22 bases between the two ends. The CDR3 spans 16 residues. CDR3 coding DNA: TGTGCCAGCAGTCGCTTGAGGAACCCGGGGATAGCTGAAGCTTTCTTT. Translation: CASSRLRNPGIAEAFF.

This clonotype was found a few times. The gene calls are TRBV28 and TRBJ1-1; no clear D. Trimming pared 4 bases from V and 4 bases from J, leaving 16 bases between. Germline V gives CDR1 MDHEN, CDR2 SYDVKM. This CDR3 spans 15 amino acids. The CDR3 sequence: CASSSSGFRSTEAFF. The CDR3 nucleotides read TGTGCCAGCAGTTCGTCCGGGTTCAGAAGCACTGAAGCTTTCTTT.

This clonotype is classed as medium-sized. This sequence joins TRBV6-1 and TRBJ1-3, with TRBD1 as a possible D gene (5 bases). Germline-derived CDR1 and CDR2 are MNHNS and SASEGT. This CDR3 has 15 amino acids. V shed 1 base and J shed 2 bases, with 9 bases lying between them. The CDR3 spells CASSEVWGTGNTIYF. The DNA for the CDR3 is TGTGCCAGCAGTGAAGTATGGGGGACTGGAAACACCATATATTTT.

A note on this clonotype: The likely explanation is a read error, given a far larger clone one base away. The V and J genes are TRBV6-5 and TRBJ2-2; possibly TRBD1 or TRBD2 for D (5 bases each). This CDR3 is 13 amino acids long. Germline CDR1 and CDR2: MNHEY and SVGAGI. The CDR3 loop is CASRGSNTGDLFF. The CDR3 nucleotides read TGTGCCAGCAGAGGGTCGAACACCGGGGACCTGTTTTTT.

This rearrangement joins TRBV5-6 to TRBJ2-3, with D perhaps matching TRBD1 (5 bases). V was cut by 2 bases and J by 0 bases, with 7 bases left in between. Germline loops: CDR1 SGHDT, CDR2 YYEEEE. The CDR3 is made up of 14 amino acids. CDR3 residues: CASSLGASTDTQYF. The CDR3 DNA reads as TGTGCCAGCAGCTTAGGGGCTAGCACAGATACGCAGTATTTT.

This clonotype is labeled medium-sized (0.01 to 0.1%). CDR3 in amino acids: CATSRDRRFSSYEQYF. CDR3 DNA: TGTGCCACCAGCAGAGATCGTAGGTTTAGCTCCTACGAGCAGTACTTC. This chain joins TRBV15 and TRBJ2-7; no clear D. Trimming stripped 0 bases from V and 0 bases from J, with 12 bases between. The CDR3 consists of 16 residues. From germline, CDR1 is LNHNV and CDR2 YYDKDF (reference sequence).

Relative to its sample, this clonotype is medium-sized. The chain is built from TRBV29-1 and TRBJ1-1; D gene uncertain. The CDR3 spans 11 residues. V was cut by 8 bases and J by 8 bases, with 15 bases left in between. Germline assignment: CDR1 SQVTM and CDR2 ANQGSEA. This CDR3 is CSSKEDGEAFF. In nucleotides, the CDR3 is TGCAGCTCAAAAGAGGACGGAGAAGCTTTCTTT.